The T cell receptor beta chain under discussion was sequenced for a study of identical twins. Study-level points and caveats: Weaker excess twin sharing was seen among beta out-of-frame sequences. Recombination models fit unrelated individuals' TCR alpha sharing but underestimated twins'.

The CDR3 is 15 amino acids. CDR1 and CDR2 from the germline V gene are DFQATT and SNEGSKA (reference sequence). V lost 1 base and J lost 5, with 12 bases in between. This clonotype has more than one count but fewer than ten. Its antigen remains unknown. A template switching step contributed a universal primer site, while unique molecular identifiers were present in the cDNA. Using its own MiXCR run on the 5' RACE reads, TCRdb lists one record per CDR3 protein. The table includes 460,000 or so distinct CDR3 sequences, about 14% detected once. Donors uniformly comprised healthy Caucasians. The same sample was also used in a study of yellow fever vaccine responses in identical twins.

This chain links TRBV20-1 with TRBJ1-6, with D maybe TRBD1 (5 bases). The sequenced sample consisted of CD4+ T cells sorted from blood. The TCR comes from a woman aged 18-30 years in good health. CDR3 nucleotide sequence: TGCAGTGCTAGAGTTGGGGGGAAGGATAATTCACCCCTCCACTTT. Translated: CSARVGGKDNSPLHF.